The TCR beta chain under discussion was sequenced for a study of blood T cell repertoires in COVID-19. Overall study: Italy, Spain and the United States were the sources of the convalescent and acute COVID-19 samples. T cells, B-cell-depleted T cells, or PBMCs supplied cDNA or gDNA.

The CDR3 runs 17 residues. As originally analysed: Estimated nucleated cell counts came from reference gene primer amplification. Here immunoSEQ multiplex PCR was the method, and the copy in TCRdb shows in-frame clones only, minus some. Clone size and the V and J calls come from that table; the DNA yielded D and trimming. The sample lists 130,000 or so clones; around nine tenths were seen once. Source material: peripheral blood. The V call is TRBV21-1, the J call TRBJ2-7; no check of the table's D call, TRBD1, against the DNA was made. TRBV21-1 is tagged as a pseudogene. This receptor was identified in a man aged 50 or older with acute or convalescent COVID-19. In DNA, the CDR3 is TGTGCCAGCACCAAAAGCCCGACAGGAAATGTCTCCTACGAGCAGTACTTC. Translation: CASTKSPTGNVSYEQYF.